This T cell receptor beta chain stems from a study of yellow fever vaccine responses in identical twins (dated by TCRdb to the late 2010s). Regarding the study in general: In identical twins, the study followed T cell clones that responded to the vaccine with precision.

Broad study findings and their caveats: The authors reported that the T cell response to vaccination in identical twins appeared partly convergent and partly personalized.

Inclusive of the bounding cysteine and phenylalanine, the CDR3 is 16 residues long. Of the read, only the CDR3 DNA is kept; its 48 bases are in frame from base 1. V is cut by 5 bases and J by 1 base, and the space between the germline ends is 17 bases. The germline V gene encodes CDR1 SEHNR and CDR2 FQNEAQ (reference sequence). The method behind the library was RT-PCR. Sequencing took place on an Illumina HiSeq 2500. TCRdb passed the public sequencing reads through fastp at Q25 and MiXCR, retaining productive beta sequences. Every distinct CDR3 protein forms one entry, paired with its most common genes and DNA. The sample table records more than 15,000 distinct CDR3 sequences; less than 75% of these occur just once. The top ten constitute roughly 2% of the sample. To note about this clonotype: What this receptor recognizes is not known. Base qualities are not recorded, but no much larger clone differs from it by a single base.

Here the sequenced sample was T cells from blood (PBMCs), unsorted or a sorted subset (not recorded which), taken before or after yellow fever vaccination (not recorded which). The TCR sequence derives from a young woman who received the yellow fever vaccine. Donor details come from another sample of the same person, matched by shared clones. The rearranged segments are TRBV7-9 and TRBJ1-2; confidence is insufficient to name the D gene. CDR3 reads: CASSPRVPLDNYGYTF. At the DNA level, the sequence is TGTGCCAGCAGCCCCCGCGTACCTTTGGATAACTATGGCTACACCTTC.